This TCR beta chain was captured in a study of long-term antiretroviral therapy in people with HIV. Study information: Earliest sampling preceded the 2015 immediate-ART recommendation by about a decade. Study results and limitations: The study found that diversity rose after ART but stayed below transplant donor controls.

Version v3.0 of the immunoSEQ assay was performed at survey level. Sequencing used immunoSEQ multiplex PCR; TCRdb keeps in-frame clones, though not all of them. The sample contains about 21,000 clones, around 77% of which appear only once. Every single participant having HIV got treatment inside the United States. Only a few counts were recorded for this clone. Its antigen remains unidentified. This CDR3 has 14 residues. The V gene lost 2 bases and the J gene lost 8 bases, with 13 bases spanning the gap. The germline V gene has CDR1 GTSNPN and CDR2 SVGIG (reference sequence). The chain uses TRBV30 and TRBJ1-6; weak D call: TRBD1 (5 bases). The sequencing here drew on unsorted PBMCs, taken less than 1.8 years before starting antiretroviral therapy. The receptor was derived from a woman aged 40 to 50 with HIV. The CDR3 loop reads CAWSYGTGDSPLHF. The DNA for the CDR3 is TGTGCCTGGAGTTATGGGACTGGGGATTCACCCCTCCACTTT.